One sample yielded the 22 T cell receptor beta chains listed below, sequenced in a study of cytomegalovirus exposure and HLA in healthy donors (dated by TCRdb to about 2017). Libraries were prepared through the immunoSEQ multiplex PCR assay. The table comes from immuneACCESS by way of TCRdb, which keeps in-frame sequences with V and J called. Part of the clones is missing from these tables; in studies checked, under half for an unresolved V gene and the rest for unknown reasons. The sample table shows tens of thousands of clones, and 84% are seen once. 9% to 13% of the sample lies in the top ten. Sequencing input: PBMCs. These receptors all stem from a woman younger than 30 in good health and CMV-seropositive.

The V gene is TRBV4-3, the J gene TRBJ1-1, with D tentatively TRBD1 (6 bases). Germline V lookup: CDR1 LGHNA, CDR2 YSLEER. The CDR3 spans 17 residues. V lost 4 bases, J lost 0 bases, and 18 bases lay in between. The CDR3 DNA is TGCGCCAGCAGCCGGAGCGGGGGGGGCTTCATGAACACTGAAGCTTTCTTT. Protein sequence: CASSRSGGGFMNTEAFF.

In its sample, this clone was seen once. The chain recombines TRBV27 with TRBJ1-2; tentative D call: TRBD1 (6 bases). The CDR3 is 13 amino acids. Trimming took off 5 bases at V and 6 bases at J, with 13 bases between the two ends. The germline V gene encodes CDR1 MNHEY and CDR2 SMNVEV (reference sequence). This CDR3 reads CASSVLQGNGYTF. DNA of the CDR3: TGTGCCAGCAGTGTACTACAGGGTAATGGCTACACCTTC.

CDR3 bases: TGTGCCAGCAGCCCTGCCCGGAGTGAAAAACTGTTTTTT. Protein: CASSPARSEKLFF. This chain links TRBV7-2 with TRBJ1-4; no definite D call. With 5 bases removed from V and 7 bases from J, the gap between germline ends came to 11 bases. The CDR3 extends over 13 amino acids. Germline CDR1 SGHTA, CDR2 FQGNSA.

The J gene is TRBJ1-3, the V gene TRBV27; no definite D call. CDR1 is MNHEY, CDR2 SMNVEV, per germline (reference sequence). The CDR3 spans 15 residues. The V end lost 6 bases, the J end lost 4 bases, and 16 bases lay between the germline ends. The CDR3 bases are TGTGCCAGCAGACTCACAGTATCTCTGGGAAACACCATATATTTT. It specifies CASRLTVSLGNTIYF.

The chain carries TRBV5-1 and TRBJ1-1; D perhaps matches TRBD1 (6 bases). Germline CDR1 SGHRS, CDR2 YFSETQ. The length of the CDR3 is 15 residues. V dropped 0 bases and J dropped 1 base, with 10 bases sitting between them. The CDR3 loop is CASSLVEGGNTEAFF. The CDR3 region has the DNA TGCGCCAGCAGCTTGGTTGAAGGGGGGAACACTGAAGCTTTCTTT.

The chain carries TRBV5-5 and TRBJ2-7; 11 bases match TRBD1. The ends lost 4 bases at V and 10 bases at J; junction bases unmatched: 10. Germline V gene lookup returns CDR1 SGHKS and CDR2 YYEKEE (reference sequence). CDR3 size: 14 residues. The CDR3 sequence is CASSPPGQGVRQYF. CDR3 DNA sequence: TGTGCCAGCAGCCCCCCGGGACAGGGGGTTCGTCAGTACTTC. The variable domain in full, with the rest retrieved from reference TRBV5-5 and TRBJ2-7, is DAGVTQSPTHLIKTRGQQVTLRCSPISGHKSVSWYQQVLGQGPQFIFQYYEKEERGRGNFPDRFSARQFPNYSSELNVNALLLGDSALYLCASSPPGQGVRQYFGPGTRLTVT.

The chain uses TRBV7-2 and TRBJ1-4, with D perhaps matching TRBD1 (5 bases). The germline gives CDR1 SGHTA, CDR2 FQGNSA. This CDR3 spans 16 amino acids. Trimming took off 5 bases at V and 8 bases at J, with 21 bases between the two ends. CDR3 region: CASSGPWGEMGEKLFF. The CDR3 DNA reads as TGTGCCAGCAGCGGCCCCTGGGGGGAGATGGGCGAAAAACTGTTTTTT.

The chain has TRBV5-1 and TRBJ1-4; 8 bases line up with TRBD1. The junction had 11 bases not matched to a gene; V was cut back by 2 bases and J by 14 bases. From germline, CDR1 is SGHRS and CDR2 YFSETQ. This CDR3 region has 14 residues. The chain's CDR3 is CASSLGQGAGSLFF. DNA of the CDR3: TGCGCCAGCAGCTTAGGACAGGGAGCAGGGTCCCTGTTTTTT.

This clone appeared once. This chain links TRBV6-5 with TRBJ1-1, with D possibly being TRBD1 (6 bases). The CDR3 is 14 amino acids. Trimming cost V 0 bases and J 4 bases, with 9 bases left between them. Per germline, CDR1 MNHEY and CDR2 SVGAGI. The chain's CDR3 is CASSYSSGATEAFF. The DNA of the CDR3 is TGTGCCAGCAGTTACTCATCAGGGGCCACTGAAGCTTTCTTT.

Written as DNA, the CDR3 is TGTGCCAGTAGTATGCGAATCACCGGGAATATTGGAAACACCATATATTTT. Protein product: CASSMRITGNIGNTIYF. The rearrangement links TRBV19 to TRBJ1-3; no clear D. Per germline, CDR1 LNHDA and CDR2 SQIVND (reference sequence). The V gene lost 3 bases and the J gene lost 3 bases, with 18 bases spanning the gap. This CDR3 is built from 17 residues.

The gene calls are TRBV7-9 and TRBJ2-5; tentatively, D is TRBD2 (6 bases). The last part of the DNA fits TRBJ2-7 better; the J call may be wrong. Germline V gene sequence: CDR1 SEHNR, CDR2 FQNEAQ (reference sequence). The CDR3 is 16 amino acids. CDR3 coding DNA: TGTGCCAGCAGCCGAGCCGGAGGGGTTTCTCGCTACGAGCAGTACTTC. The encoded protein is CASSRAGGVSRYEQYF.

This chain links TRBV7-2 with TRBJ1-1; tentative D call: TRBD1 (5 bases). The CDR3 runs 16 residues. V was pared by 2 bases and J by 4 bases, with 17 bases between. Germline CDR1 is SGHTA and CDR2 is FQGNSA. CDR3 in amino acids: CASSLMGNRRGTEAFF. CDR3 in DNA: TGTGCCAGCAGCTTAATGGGCAACAGGCGAGGCACTGAAGCTTTCTTT.

V is TRBV14 and J is TRBJ1-1; D call uncertain. Looked up from germline, CDR1 is SGHDN and CDR2 is FVKESK. This CDR3 contains 18 residues. V lost 3 bases and J 6 bases, leaving 26 bases between the germline ends. The CDR3 region is CASSHTLTPGRYPAEAFF. In DNA form, the CDR3 reads TGTGCCAGCAGCCATACTTTGACTCCGGGGAGGTATCCCGCTGAAGCTTTCTTT.

This chain connects TRBV19 to TRBJ1-1, with TRBD1 matching over 11 bases. Germline loops: CDR1 LNHDA, CDR2 SQIVND (reference sequence). This CDR3 has 17 residues. Unmatched junction bases numbered 11, after V lost 5 bases and J lost 3 bases. CDR3 sequence reads: CASSGTGGDLRDTEAFF. The CDR3 DNA sequence: TGTGCCAGTAGTGGGACAGGGGGGGATTTGCGAGACACTGAAGCTTTCTTT.

The rearrangement links TRBV10-3 to TRBJ1-3; D gene ambiguous. V was pared by 3 bases and J by 0 bases, with 6 bases between. Germline V CDR1 and CDR2: ENHRY, SYGVKD. This CDR3 contains 14 residues. DNA of the CDR3: TGTGCCATCAGTGACCCAGGCTCTGGAAACACCATATATTTT. It yields the protein CAISDPGSGNTIYF.

J is TRBJ1-5 and V is TRBV7-2, with D tentatively TRBD1 (5 bases). The CDR3 is made up of 19 amino acids. V shed 5 bases and J shed 4 bases, with 27 bases lying between them. The germline gives CDR1 SGHTA, CDR2 FQGNSA. DNA for the CDR3: TGTGCCAGCAGCCCCGGACAAGGGGTTAATAAGGGACTTAATCAGCCCCAGCATTTT. It specifies CASSPGQGVNKGLNQPQHF. The variable domain in full, completed from reference TRBV7-2 and TRBJ1-5, reads GAGVSQSPSNKVTEKGKDVELRCDPISGHTALYWYRQSLGQGLEFLIYFQGNSAPDKSGLPSDRFSAERTGGSVSTLTIQRTQQEDSAVYLCASSPGQGVNKGLNQPQHFGDGTRLSIL.

V is TRBV19 and J is TRBJ1-2; 7 nucleotides match TRBD1. CDR1 is LNHDA and CDR2 is SQIVND in the germline V gene (reference sequence). J lost 2 bases, V lost 5 bases, and 5 bases had no gene match. The CDR3 is 14 amino acids. The CDR3 nucleotides read TGTGCCAGTAGTCAGGGACAGAGAAACTATGGCTACACCTTC. The encoded protein is CASSQGQRNYGYTF.

This clone was found a few times. The chain has TRBV7-6 and TRBJ2-7; D uncertain. There are 14 residues in the CDR3. V shed 1 base and J shed 1 base, with 8 bases lying between them. Germline V gene data show CDR1 as SGHVS and CDR2 as FNYEAQ. The CDR3 sequence is CASSLVTSSYEQYF. The CDR3 DNA is TGTGCCAGCAGCTTAGTTACCAGTTCCTACGAGCAGTACTTC.

The rearrangement uses TRBV27 and TRBJ2-7; a possible D gene is TRBD2 (7 bases). This CDR3 region has 17 residues. The V gene's germline CDR1 is MNHEY and CDR2 SMNVEV (reference sequence). V was pared by 5 bases and J by 2 bases, with 22 bases between. The CDR3 reads CASSPFPFAGATYEQYF. The CDR3 DNA reads TGTGCCAGCAGTCCCTTTCCCTTCGCGGGGGCCACCTACGAGCAGTACTTC.

The V gene is TRBV4-3, the J gene TRBJ2-3; D is possibly TRBD2 (5 bases). The CDR3 has 15 residues. V lost 0 bases, J lost 0 bases, and 7 bases lay in between. The germline V gene has CDR1 LGHNA and CDR2 YSLEER. The CDR3 sequence: CASSQDRGSTDTQYF. The DNA of the CDR3 is TGCGCCAGCAGCCAAGACCGCGGGAGCACAGATACGCAGTATTTT.

V usage is TRBV30 and J usage is TRBJ1-5; TRBD1 is a possible D gene (6 bases). Looked up from germline, CDR1 is GTSNPN and CDR2 is SVGIG (reference sequence). The CDR3 runs 16 residues. Trimming took 2 bases from V and 1 from J, leaving 15 bases between them. CDR3 DNA sequence: TGTGCCTGGAGTTCTGGGGGGGCCTGGAGCAATCAGCCCCAGCATTTT. This sequence encodes CAWSSGGAWSNQPQHF.

The chain has TRBV13 and TRBJ1-2, with D possibly matching TRBD1 (5 bases). Trimming left V 5 bases short and J 8 bases short, with 18 bases between. CDR3 length: 14 residues. CDR1 is PRHDT and CDR2 is FYEKMQ in the germline V gene (reference sequence). The DNA for the CDR3 is TGTGCCAGCAGCGCCCGGGACTCGAGATGGGGCTACACCTTC. It codes for CASSARDSRWGYTF.